One and the same sample provided the 18 T cell receptor beta chains below, sequenced in a study of T cells in Graves' hyperthyroidism and ophthalmopathy. The CDR3 regions of TCR beta were amplified from RNA transcripts. The HTBI primer set was used in a first-round RT-PCR of the TCR CDR3. TCRdb passed the multiplex PCR reads through MiXCR, listing each CDR3 protein once. The sample yields about 400,000 distinct CDR3 sequences, 13% seen once. Sequenced material: blood. The receptors shown here come from a young woman with Graves' hyperthyroidism.

This clonotype was picked up many times. This chain links TRBV6-1 with TRBJ1-2; 7 positions match TRBD1. Germline CDR1 MNHNS, CDR2 SASEGT. V shed 1 base and J 7 bases; nucleotides not matched to a gene: 6. CDR3 size: 14 residues. This CDR3 is CASSEVNTGAGYTF. The CDR3 nucleotides read TGTGCCAGCAGTGAAGTGAATACAGGGGCTGGCTACACCTTC.

There are many counts of this clonotype. This chain connects TRBV7-9 to TRBJ2-7; no reliable D call. Germline assignment: CDR1 SEHNR and CDR2 FQNEAQ (reference sequence). Trimming cost V 4 bases and J 4 bases, with 8 bases left between them. This CDR3 is 12 amino acids long. The CDR3 sequence is CASSSTAYEQYF. CDR3 bases: TGTGCCAGCAGCTCAACAGCGTACGAGCAGTACTTC.

For this clonotype: A much larger clonotype is one base distant, so this may be a read error. The CDR3 sequence: CGAEYTDTQYF. The CDR3 nucleotides are TGCGGCGCCGAGTACACAGATACGCAGTATTTT. J is TRBJ2-3 and V is TRBV20-1; D uncertain. Germline loops: CDR1 DFQATT, CDR2 SNEGSKA (reference sequence). This CDR3 region has 11 residues.

This clonotype appeared many times. This chain joins TRBV4-3 and TRBJ1-1; D may be TRBD1 (5 bases). Deletions cut 1 base from V and 0 bases from J, with 9 bases between. The CDR3 runs 15 residues. From germline, CDR1 is LGHNA and CDR2 YSLEER. The CDR3 spells CASSQARTMNTEAFF. In DNA form, the CDR3 reads TGCGCCAGCAGCCAAGCAAGGACAATGAACACTGAAGCTTTCTTT.

This clonotype was seen ten or more times. The J gene is TRBJ2-1, the V gene TRBV7-9; TRBD2 matches at 8 bases. Germline trimming cut 4 bases from V and 5 bases from J; bases unmatched to any gene: 7. Germline V gene sequence: CDR1 SEHNR, CDR2 FQNEAQ (reference sequence). The CDR3 sequence is 15 residues long. CDR3 DNA: TGTGCCAGCAGCTCCTGGTCGGGGGGGGACAATGAGCAGTTCTTC. Encoded protein: CASSSWSGGDNEQFF.

This clonotype was detected many times. CDR3 DNA sequence: TGTGCCTGGAGTGAAACAGAAGCTTTCTTT. Amino acid sequence: CAWSETEAFF. The chain recombines TRBV30 with TRBJ1-1, with D unclear. V was pared by 1 base and J by 8 bases, with 5 bases between. This CDR3 region has 10 residues. The V gene's germline CDR1 is GTSNPN and CDR2 SVGIG (reference sequence). The complete variable domain, with remaining parts taken from reference TRBV30 and TRBJ1-1, reads SQTIHQWPATLVQPVGSPLSLECTVEGTSNPNLYWYRQAAGRGLQLLFYSVGIGQISSEVPQNLSASRPQDRQFILSSKKLLLSDSGFYLCAWSETEAFFGQGTRLTVV.

This clonotype was recorded many times. This chain uses TRBV5-1 with TRBJ1-4; 7 nucleotides line up with TRBD1. This CDR3 has 14 amino acids. CDR1 SGHRS and CDR2 YFSETQ come from the germline V gene. Unmatched junction bases numbered 10, after V lost 6 bases and J lost 8 bases. DNA of the CDR3: TGCGCCAGCAATCCCGGGACAGCAAAGGAAAAACTGTTTTTT. Its protein is CASNPGTAKEKLFF.

This clonotype occurred a few times. The chain recombines TRBV4-2 with TRBJ2-1, with D unclear. This CDR3 spans 16 amino acids. Germline CDR1 LGHNA, CDR2 YNFKEQ. V gave up 1 base and J gave up 2 bases, with 12 bases separating them. The CDR3 DNA reads as TGTGCCAGCAGCCAAGCTTCCTACATCCCCTACAATGAGCAGTTCTTC. Translation: CASSQASYIPYNEQFF.

This clonotype showed up just once. The chain recombines TRBV7-3 with TRBJ1-1; D is ambiguous. This CDR3 is built from 13 residues. Germline CDR1 is SGHTA and CDR2 is FQGTGA. Trimming pared 5 bases from V and 5 bases from J, leaving 12 bases between. The CDR3 DNA reads TGTGCCAGCAGCCTTCACATGGATACTGAAGCTTTCTTT. This encodes CASSLHMDTEAFF.

Here the CDR3 DNA reads TGTGCCAGCACCAACACCGGATCTCAGCCCCAGCATTTT. Translation gives CASTNTGSQPQHF. The gene calls are TRBV2 and TRBJ1-5; D remains ambiguous. The germline gives CDR1 SNHLY, CDR2 FYNNEI. The germline V and J ends were trimmed by 7 bases and 6 bases, with 13 bases remaining between them. The CDR3 covers 13 residues.

The chain carries TRBV19 and TRBJ2-3; D might be TRBD2 (5 bases). This CDR3 is built from 13 residues. Germline loops: CDR1 LNHDA, CDR2 SQIVND (reference sequence). V lost 8 bases and J 3 bases, leaving 12 bases between the germline ends. This CDR3 reads CASGEGLTDTQYF. The CDR3, as DNA: TGTGCCAGTGGAGAGGGTTTGACAGATACGCAGTATTTT. Based on the CDR3 plus reference TRBV19 and TRBJ2-3, the full variable domain is DGGITQSPKYLFRKEGQNVTLSCEQNLNHDAMYWYRQDPGQGLRLIYYSQIVNDFQKGDIAEGYSVSREKKESFPLTVTSAQKNPTAFYLCASGEGLTDTQYFGPGTRLTVL.

In its sample, this clonotype was seen many times. The CDR3 DNA reads TGCAGTGCCAGGCGGGGAAGTTACCAAGAGACCCAGTACTTC. Its translation: CSARRGSYQETQYF. This chain connects TRBV20-1 to TRBJ2-5, with a possible D match to TRBD2 (6 bases). There are 14 residues in the CDR3. Per the germline V gene, CDR1 is DFQATT and CDR2 is SNEGSKA (reference sequence). Trimming shortened V by 6 bases and J by 0 bases, and 14 bases separated the two germline ends.

V and J are TRBV2 and TRBJ2-7; TRBD2 might be the D (7 bases). This CDR3 spans 14 amino acids. Germline V gives CDR1 SNHLY, CDR2 FYNNEI. V was cut by 6 bases and J by 0 bases, with 12 bases left in between. The CDR3 sequence: CASRGGPSSYEQYF. CDR3 bases: TGTGCCAGCAGGGGGGGGCCCAGCTCCTACGAGCAGTACTTC.

CDR3 in DNA: TGTGCCATCAGTGAACGGGGGGGGGATGAAAAACTGTTTTTT. The encoded protein is CAISERGGDEKLFF. The chain is built from TRBV10-3 and TRBJ1-4; D perhaps matches TRBD1 (5 bases). With 3 bases removed from V and 6 bases from J, the gap between germline ends came to 11 bases. In germline, CDR1 is ENHRY, CDR2 SYGVKD. The CDR3 is 14 residues long.

This clonotype has just a few counts. The chain recombines TRBV4-1 with TRBJ2-7, with D unclear. Germline V gives CDR1 MGHRA, CDR2 YSYEKL. The V gene lost 0 bases and the J gene lost 7 bases, with 7 bases spanning the gap. The CDR3 is made up of 12 amino acids. CDR3 residues: CASSQDGREQYF. The CDR3, as DNA: TGCGCCAGCAGCCAAGACGGACGGGAGCAGTACTTC.

This clonotype showed up many times. The chain recombines TRBV6-1 with TRBJ2-3, with D perhaps matching TRBD1 (5 bases). V shed 0 bases and J shed 4 bases, with 14 bases lying between them. Germline V gene sequence: CDR1 MNHNS, CDR2 SASEGT. The CDR3 sequence is 16 residues long. CDR3 sequence reads: CASSEATNLRADTQYF. In DNA, the CDR3 is TGTGCCAGCAGTGAAGCTACGAACCTCAGGGCAGATACGCAGTATTTT.

This clonotype was counted ten times or more. The chain is built from TRBV30 and TRBJ2-1; a possible D gene is TRBD1 (5 bases). CDR3 size: 11 residues. From germline, CDR1 is GTSNPN and CDR2 SVGIG (reference sequence). V gave up 0 bases and J gave up 8 bases, with 5 bases separating them. CDR3 loop: CAWSVGDEQFF. In DNA form, the CDR3 reads TGTGCCTGGAGTGTAGGGGATGAGCAGTTCTTC.

Ten or more counts support this clonotype. The rearrangement links TRBV5-1 to TRBJ2-1, with D maybe TRBD2 (6 bases). CDR3 length: 15 amino acids. V was shortened by 3 bases and J by 0 bases, with 10 bases between the two germline ends. Germline V CDR1 and CDR2: SGHRS, YFSETQ. CDR3 in amino acids: CASSSRGSSYNEQFF. Written as DNA, the CDR3 is TGCGCCAGCAGCTCGCGGGGCAGCTCCTACAATGAGCAGTTCTTC.